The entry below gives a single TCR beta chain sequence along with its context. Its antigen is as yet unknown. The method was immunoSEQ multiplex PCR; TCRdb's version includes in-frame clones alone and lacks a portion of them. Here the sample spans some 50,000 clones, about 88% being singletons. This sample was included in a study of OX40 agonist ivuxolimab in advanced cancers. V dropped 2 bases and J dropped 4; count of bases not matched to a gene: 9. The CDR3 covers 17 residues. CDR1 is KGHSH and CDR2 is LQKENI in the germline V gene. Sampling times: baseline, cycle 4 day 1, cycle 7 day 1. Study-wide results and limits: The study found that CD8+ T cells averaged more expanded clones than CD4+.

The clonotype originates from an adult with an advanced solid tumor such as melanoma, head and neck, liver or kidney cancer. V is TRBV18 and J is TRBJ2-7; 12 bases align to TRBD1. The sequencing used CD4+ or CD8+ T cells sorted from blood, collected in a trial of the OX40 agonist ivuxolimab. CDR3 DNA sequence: TGTGCCAGCTCACCATGGCAGGGACAGGGGGCTCTGTACGAGCAGTACTTC. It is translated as CASSPWQGQGALYEQYF.